Presented here are 18 T cell receptor beta chains from one specimen sequenced in a study of blood T cell repertoires in COVID-19. Produced via immunoSEQ multiplex PCR; TCRdb's table is partial and in-frame only. The table has 200,000 to 250,000 clones, 80% to 85% seen once; the top ten hold over 2.5%. The source material was peripheral blood. Receptors were obtained from a woman in her 30s who had recovered from COVID-19.

The CDR3 coding sequence is TGTGCCAGCAGCTTTCAGGGCACAGATACGCAGTATTTT. It is translated as CASSFQGTDTQYF. This rearrangement joins TRBV7-2 to TRBJ2-3; D unclear. Trimming took 3 bases from V and 1 from J, leaving 5 bases between them. In germline, CDR1 is SGHTA, CDR2 FQGNSA. The CDR3 has 13 residues.

V usage is TRBV30 and J usage is TRBJ1-2; D is ambiguous. Trimming cost V 4 bases and J 4 bases, with 13 bases left between them. The CDR3 runs to 13 residues. CDR1 and CDR2 (germline): GTSNPN, SVGIG (reference sequence). CDR3 sequence (DNA): TGTGCCTGGACCGACGGCAGAGGCTATGGCTACACCTTC. The encoded protein is CAWTDGRGYGYTF.

The chain has TRBV29-1 and TRBJ1-5, with D perhaps TRBD1 (6 bases). This CDR3 is 13 amino acids long. V was cut by 4 bases and J by 6 bases, with 13 bases left in between. CDR1 and CDR2 (germline): SQVTM, ANQGSEA. As DNA, the CDR3 is TGCAGCGTTGGAGGGGGGGAGGGTCAGCCCCAGCATTTT. This sequence encodes CSVGGGEGQPQHF.

About this clone: The sample holds other DNA sequences that translate to the same CDR3. The J gene is TRBJ2-7, the V gene TRBV30, with 9 positions matching TRBD1. CDR3 length: 13 residues. The junction had 1 base not matched to a gene; V was cut back by 2 bases and J by 2 bases. Germline loops: CDR1 GTSNPN, CDR2 SVGIG (reference sequence). The CDR3: CAWSRDRAYEQYF. The CDR3 DNA reads as TGTGCCTGGAGTCGGGACAGGGCCTACGAGCAGTACTTC.

CDR3 loop: CATSAGNTEAFF. CDR3 bases: TGTGCCACCAGTGCGGGGAACACTGAAGCTTTCTTT. The rearrangement uses TRBV24-1 and TRBJ1-1; D is uncertain. The CDR3 spans 12 residues. Looked up from germline, CDR1 is KGHDR and CDR2 is SFDVKD. Deletions cut 5 bases from V and 1 base from J, with 4 bases between.

This clone was observed once. V and J are TRBV30 and TRBJ1-2, with 8 positions matching TRBD1. Germline V lookup: CDR1 GTSNPN, CDR2 SVGIG (reference sequence). This CDR3 spans 16 amino acids. J was trimmed by 3 bases and V by 3 bases; bases with no gene match: 12. CDR3 in amino acids: CAWRGRTGFSYYGYTF. The CDR3 nucleotides read TGTGCCTGGAGGGGTCGGACAGGGTTTTCTTACTATGGCTACACCTTC.

The chain has TRBV28 and TRBJ2-5; perhaps TRBD2 as D (5 bases). The CDR3 covers 15 residues. Trimming removed 2 bases from V and 4 bases from J, with 14 bases in between. The V gene's germline CDR1 is MDHEN and CDR2 SYDVKM. Here the CDR3 DNA reads TGTGCCAGCAGTTTAGAAGAGGGAAGTTCAGAGACCCAGTACTTC. Protein product: CASSLEEGSSETQYF.

This chain links TRBV28 with TRBJ2-3; 7 nucleotides agree with TRBD1. The germline CDR1 and CDR2 sequences are MDHEN and SYDVKM. The V segment lost 5 bases and the J segment 3 bases; nucleotides outside the gene matches: 11. The CDR3 contains 16 residues. DNA of the CDR3: TGTGCCAGCAGTAAACAGGGGAAAATTGGGACAGATACGCAGTATTTT. It codes for CASSKQGKIGTDTQYF.

The genes are TRBV28 and TRBJ1-5; TRBD1 matches at 7 bases. The CDR3 spans 14 residues. The ends lost 6 bases at V and 6 bases at J; junction bases unmatched: 8. The V gene's germline CDR1 is MDHEN and CDR2 SYDVKM. The CDR3 DNA reads as TGTGCCAGCAGCTTCCTACAGGGGAGTCAGCCCCAGCATTTT. This sequence encodes CASSFLQGSQPQHF. Complete variable domain (other parts from reference TRBV28 and TRBJ1-5): DVKVTQSSRYLVKRTGEKVFLECVQDMDHENMFWYRQDPGLGLRLIYFSYDVKMKEKGDIPEGYSVSREKKERFSLILESASTNQTSMYLCASSFLQGSQPQHFGDGTRLSIL.

V usage is TRBV14 and J usage is TRBJ2-7, with 12 bases aligning to TRBD2. J gave up 3 bases and V 4 bases, and 10 bases lay outside the gene matches. The CDR3 is 17 residues long. Germline V gene lookup returns CDR1 SGHDN and CDR2 FVKESK. The CDR3 DNA is TGTGCCAGCAGCCCCGGGACACGACTAGCGGGAGACTACGAGCAGTACTTC. It codes for CASSPGTRLAGDYEQYF.

V gene TRBV7-6 combines with J gene TRBJ2-7; 9 nucleotides align to TRBD1. Looked up from germline, CDR1 is SGHVS and CDR2 is FNYEAQ. The CDR3 extends over 14 amino acids. Unmatched junction bases numbered 5, after V lost 3 bases and J lost 5 bases. Here the CDR3 reads CASSFGTGSDEQYF. CDR3 bases: TGTGCCAGCAGCTTCGGGACAGGGAGTGACGAGCAGTACTTC. The full variable domain, rest sourced from reference TRBV7-6 and TRBJ2-7, is GAGVSQSPRYKVTKRGQDVALRCDPISGHVSLYWYRQALGQGPEFLTYFNYEAQQDKSGLPNDRFSAERPEGSISTLTIQRTEQRDSAMYRCASSFGTGSDEQYFGPGTRLTVT.

V is TRBV5-1 and J is TRBJ2-7; TRBD2 agrees at 11 bases. Trimming removed 1 base from V and 6 bases from J; junction bases left unmatched: 6. This CDR3 is 15 amino acids long. Per the germline V gene, CDR1 is SGHRS and CDR2 is YFSETQ. The CDR3, as DNA: TGCGCCAGCAGCTTGTCACTAGCGGGAGAGGGCGAGCAGTACTTC. It is translated as CASSLSLAGEGEQYF.

The V call is TRBV28, the J call TRBJ2-7, with 7 bases lining up with TRBD2. CDR1 MDHEN and CDR2 SYDVKM come from the germline V gene. Trimming removed 3 bases from V and 5 bases from J; junction bases left unmatched: 4. The CDR3 runs 13 residues. The CDR3 reads CASSFEGGDEQYF. The CDR3, as DNA: TGTGCCAGCAGTTTCGAGGGAGGGGACGAGCAGTACTTC.

The chain has TRBV28 and TRBJ2-7, with 11 positions matching TRBD2. Germline CDR1 MDHEN, CDR2 SYDVKM. The junction had 11 bases not matched to a gene; V was cut back by 7 bases and J by 3 bases. This CDR3 contains 16 residues. The CDR3 coding sequence is TGTGCCAGCACTCCAGTGGGACTAGCGGATAACTACGAGCAGTACTTC. It codes for CASTPVGLADNYEQYF.

The chain links TRBV6-6 to TRBJ1-1, with 8 positions matching TRBD1. CDR3 length equals 14 residues. Losses at the gene ends were 6 bases for V and 5 bases for J; bases not matched to a gene: 8. CDR1 and CDR2 from the germline V gene are MNHNY and SVGAGI (reference sequence). This CDR3 reads CASRKTGASTEAFF. In DNA form, the CDR3 reads TGTGCCAGCAGGAAGACAGGGGCTTCGACTGAAGCTTTCTTT.

The rearrangement links TRBV29-1 to TRBJ2-1, with TRBD2 identical over 7 bases. Per the germline V gene, CDR1 is SQVTM and CDR2 is ANQGSEA. The V segment lost 2 bases and the J segment 0 bases; nucleotides outside the gene matches: 7. The CDR3 sequence is 16 residues long. Written as DNA, the CDR3 is TGCAGCGTTGAACGGGGGGACGGCAGCTCCTACAATGAGCAGTTCTTC. The encoded protein is CSVERGDGSSYNEQFF.

The CDR3 here is CASSRRTGGRETQYF. Written as DNA, the CDR3 is TGTGCCAGCAGTCGAAGGACAGGTGGGAGGGAGACCCAGTACTTC. The chain links TRBV27 to TRBJ2-5; perhaps TRBD1 as D (7 bases). The CDR3 runs 15 residues. Trimming left V 5 bases short and J 5 bases short, with 18 bases between. Germline CDR1 is MNHEY and CDR2 is SMNVEV (reference sequence).

This chain links TRBV24-1 with TRBJ2-7, with 8 bases matching TRBD2. V shed 0 bases and J 6 bases; nucleotides not matched to a gene: 9. The CDR3 consists of 16 residues. Germline assignment: CDR1 KGHDR and CDR2 SFDVKD. The CDR3 DNA is TGTGCCACCAGTGATTTGCTCCCTAGCGGGTTGCGCGAGCAGTACTTC. It encodes CATSDLLPSGLREQYF.